These 11 T cell receptor beta chains originate from one sample sequenced in a study of chemoradiotherapy in HPV16-positive cancers. The assay was immunoSEQ multiplex PCR, and TCRdb's table has in-frame clones only and misses some. The table includes tens of thousands of clones, roughly 84% detected once. This material consisted of blood, taken from a patient who underwent chemoradiotherapy. Receptor source: a human donor with HPV-associated anogenital cancer.

The chain combines TRBV5-5 with TRBJ1-2; D gene ambiguous. The CDR3 length is 15 residues. Germline V gives CDR1 SGHKS, CDR2 YYEKEE (reference sequence). The V gene lost 0 bases and the J gene lost 5 bases, with 14 bases spanning the gap. CDR3 residues: CASSLGLTRRYGYTF. The CDR3, as DNA: TGTGCCAGCAGCTTGGGCCTTACTAGAAGGTATGGCTACACCTTC. The full variable domain, with the rest looked up from reference TRBV5-5 and TRBJ1-2, is DAGVTQSPTHLIKTRGQQVTLRCSPISGHKSVSWYQQVLGQGPQFIFQYYEKEERGRGNFPDRFSARQFPNYSSELNVNALLLGDSALYLCASSLGLTRRYGYTFGSGTRLTVV.

This chain uses TRBV6-5 with TRBJ2-7; D not resolved. The CDR3 consists of 12 residues. Germline V gives CDR1 MNHEY, CDR2 SVGAGI. V was clipped by 4 bases and J by 3 bases, with 7 bases between them. The CDR3 DNA reads as TGTGCCAGCAGTTTTGACTTCTACGAGCAGTACTTC. Protein product: CASSFDFYEQYF.

This clone was counted only a few times. The chain joins TRBV18 to TRBJ2-1; 11 nucleotides match TRBD2. The CDR3 length is 16 residues. V lost 0 bases and J lost 4; bases outside the gene matches: 2. CDR1 is KGHSH, CDR2 LQKENI, per germline. The CDR3 nucleotides read TGTGCCAGCTCACCACCGACTAGCGGGGAATACAATGAGCAGTTCTTC. Translation: CASSPPTSGEYNEQFF.

The J gene is TRBJ2-2, the V gene TRBV2; D perhaps matches TRBD2 (7 bases). Per the germline V gene, CDR1 is SNHLY and CDR2 is FYNNEI. The V end was cut by 5 bases, the J end by 4 bases, with 20 bases between. The CDR3 length is 17 residues. The CDR3 DNA follows: TGTGCCAGCAGTTTGGGGCTCGGGGGGCGCAGCACCGGGGAGCTGTTTTTT. Translating gives CASSLGLGGRSTGELFF.

The V and J genes are TRBV6-1 and TRBJ1-5, with no clear D. Germline CDR1 is MNHNS and CDR2 is SASEGT. V was cut by 2 bases and J by 6 bases, with 5 bases left in between. This CDR3 contains 12 residues. The CDR3 is CASSEMGQPQHF. Here the CDR3 DNA reads TGTGCCAGCAGTGAAATGGGTCAGCCCCAGCATTTT.

V usage is TRBV27 and J usage is TRBJ1-1, with 9 bases fitting TRBD1. Germline assignment: CDR1 MNHEY and CDR2 SMNVEV (reference sequence). The trim removed 5 bases at V and 5 bases at J, leaving 6 bases unmatched. The length of the CDR3 is 14 residues. Written as DNA, the CDR3 is TGTGCCAGCAGTATTACAGGGGGCGAGACTGAAGCTTTCTTT. Protein product: CASSITGGETEAFF.

The chain combines TRBV4-3 with TRBJ1-2; 10 bases map to TRBD1. This CDR3 region has 15 residues. Germline CDR1 is LGHNA and CDR2 is YSLEER. V was clipped by 0 bases and J by 5 bases; unmatched bases: 3. The CDR3 region is CASSQETGGGYGYTF. CDR3 in DNA: TGCGCCAGCAGCCAAGAGACAGGGGGCGGGTATGGCTACACCTTC.

The V call is TRBV6-1, the J call TRBJ2-1; TRBD2 matches at 13 bases. J lost 12 bases, V lost 8 bases, and 10 bases had no gene match. The CDR3 is 14 amino acids. CDR1 MNHNS and CDR2 SASEGT come from the germline V gene. Here the CDR3 reads CASGTSGRAISQFF. The CDR3 DNA follows: TGTGCCAGCGGTACTAGCGGGAGGGCCATATCGCAGTTCTTC.

The chain is built from TRBV19 and TRBJ1-1; TRBD1 is a possible D gene (5 bases). CDR3 length: 11 amino acids. Trimming cost V 9 bases and J 8 bases, with 13 bases left between them. Looked up from germline, CDR1 is LNHDA and CDR2 is SQIVND (reference sequence). The CDR3 sequence: CASLAGIEAFF. DNA for the CDR3: TGTGCCAGCCTGGCAGGGATAGAAGCTTTCTTT.

Sample share makes this clone medium-sized. V usage is TRBV6-4 and J usage is TRBJ1-6; no clear D gene. The V gene's germline CDR1 is MRHNA and CDR2 SNTAGT. Trimming took 5 bases from V and 7 from J, leaving 9 bases between them. This CDR3 spans 13 amino acids. The DNA of the CDR3 is TGTGCCAGCAGTCGGGCAGAAAATTCACCCCTCCACTTT. It is translated as CASSRAENSPLHF.

The chain links TRBV19 to TRBJ2-2, with 7 bases fitting TRBD2. With V trimmed by 7 bases and J by 6 bases, 14 bases remained unmatched. CDR3 length: 16 residues. The germline gives CDR1 LNHDA, CDR2 SQIVND (reference sequence). The CDR3 sequence is CASTRGAGEVAGELFF. CDR3 in DNA: TGTGCCAGTACCCGAGGGGCGGGAGAAGTAGCCGGGGAGCTGTTTTTT.